The sequence of this T cell receptor (beta chain) was determined in a study of T-cell memory formation after mild COVID-19. Study context: Clusters were largely donor specific. Study-wide results and caveats: For contracting clones, CD4+ ones sat mainly in CM and EM, CD8+ in EMRA. Among clones peaking at day 37 in the second wave, SARS-CoV-2 specificity remained unconfirmed.

Concerning this clonotype: Its antigen is not known.

A single record per CDR3 protein comes from TCRdb applying MiXCR to the 5' RACE reads. The sample has hundreds of thousands of distinct CDR3 sequences; 25% to 30% are singletons. There are 16 residues in the CDR3. The V and J ends lost 2 bases and 6 bases, in that order; junction bases with no gene match: 9. Germline V gene data show CDR1 as DFQATT and CDR2 as SNEGSKA (reference sequence). This chain connects TRBV20-1 to TRBJ2-1; 11 bases line up with TRBD2. This TCR was recovered from an adult woman who had mild COVID-19 (a few samples of this study predate the infection). Cell type and time point are not known. The sequenced material came from PBMCs or a T cell subset sorted from them (not recorded which). The CDR3 DNA reads TGCAGTGCTAGAAGGGCCGGGACTAGCGGACTCAATGAGCAGTTCTTC. This codes for CSARRAGTSGLNEQFF.